The clone carrying this T cell receptor (beta chain) was seen more than once but under ten times. Its antigen remains unidentified. The second PCR ran roughly 6 to 11 cycles with a sample-barcoded 5' primer and J-beta primers. Every cDNA molecule carried a tag from a template-switch adaptor bearing 12 random nucleotides. In TCRdb, the 5' RACE reads were re-called with MiXCR into one record per CDR3 protein. The table shows more than 500,000 distinct CDR3 sequences, with 25% to 30% occurring only once. The sample is drawn from a study of blood T cells in healthy people across ages. Overall study findings and caveats: A strong correlation was seen between TCR beta diversity and naive T cell percentage.

The V gene end was trimmed by 4 bases and the J gene end by 3 bases; junction bases not matched to a gene: 6. CDR3 length equals 14 residues. Germline CDR1 is MNHEY and CDR2 is SVGAGI. The origin of this receptor is a woman in her seventies in good health. The sample comprised blood. The chain recombines TRBV6-5 with TRBJ2-7, with 7 bases that match TRBD1. The CDR3, as DNA: TGTGCCAGCAGTTCCGGGACAGAGCTCTACGAGCAGTACTTC. This gives the protein CASSSGTELYEQYF.